This is a list of T cell receptor beta chains from one sample in a study of T cell responses to AZD1222 COVID-19 vaccine. Some clones are missing from TCRdb's copy, which holds only in-frame ones; the method was immunoSEQ multiplex PCR. This sample carries some 180,000 clones, around 93% of them seen once, and the ten largest clones take 1%. The sample consisted of peripheral blood, taken 28 days after the second dose of the MenACWY control vaccine. All receptors come from an adult who received the MenACWY meningococcal vaccine as a control. Each CDR3 is given with its conserved first and last residue. A D gene is named only where the DNA matches it firmly. Where a row states a size, it is once, few, many or the class of an expanded clone; other rows omit it.

j_gene: TRBJ1-1; d_gene: -; abundance: -; v_gene: TRBV29-1; CDR3nt: TGCAGCGTTGGAACATGGGGTCGGGCAGGGGACGACGGGACTGAAGCTTTCTTT; CDR3aa: CSVGTWGRAGDDGTEAFF
j_gene: TRBJ2-2; d_gene: -; abundance: once; v_gene: TRBV19; CDR3nt: TGTGCCAGTAAAGAGGGGCCCAACACCGGGGAGCTGTTTTTT; CDR3aa: CASKEGPNTGELFF
j_gene: TRBJ2-5; d_gene: TRBD2; abundance: once; v_gene: TRBV5-5; CDR3nt: TGTGCCAGCAGCCCAAGGCGGGGGGACCAAGAGACCCAGTACTTC; CDR3aa: CASSPRRGDQETQYF
j_gene: TRBJ1-2; d_gene: -; abundance: -; v_gene: TRBV7-8; CDR3nt: TGTGCCAGCAGCTTAGCGGGCCCAGGAGGCTACACCTTC; CDR3aa: CASSLAGPGGYTF
j_gene: TRBJ2-3; d_gene: TRBD2; abundance: -; v_gene: TRBV5-1; CDR3nt: TGCGCCAGCAGCTTGGGGCGGGGGGGCCTAGATACGCAGTATTTT; CDR3aa: CASSLGRGGLDTQYF
j_gene: TRBJ2-5; d_gene: TRBD2; abundance: -; v_gene: TRBV29-1; CDR3nt: TGCAGCGTTGGTTGGCTAGCGGGGGAGTACCAAGAGACCCAGTACTTC; CDR3aa: CSVGWLAGEYQETQYF
j_gene: TRBJ2-1; d_gene: TRBD2; abundance: -; v_gene: TRBV4-1; CDR3nt: TGCGCCAGCAGCGCTAGCGGGGGCCTATACAATGAGCAGTTCTTC; CDR3aa: CASSASGGLYNEQFF
j_gene: TRBJ1-4; d_gene: TRBD1; abundance: -; v_gene: TRBV6-1; CDR3nt: TGTGCCAGCAGTGAGTTTATTCCGGGACAGGGGATCGGAAATGAAAAACTGTTTTTT; CDR3aa: CASSEFIPGQGIGNEKLFF
j_gene: TRBJ2-1; d_gene: -; abundance: -; v_gene: TRBV11-2; CDR3nt: TGTGCCAGCAGCGGAACACAGGTCGATGAGCAGTTCTTC; CDR3aa: CASSGTQVDEQFF
j_gene: TRBJ1-1; d_gene: -; abundance: -; v_gene: TRBV5-6; CDR3nt: TGTGCCAGCAGGGAAACCGGGAGCCTTAACACTGAAGCTTTCTTT; CDR3aa: CASRETGSLNTEAFF
j_gene: TRBJ2-7; d_gene: TRBD2; abundance: -; v_gene: TRBV11-2; CDR3nt: TGTGCCAGCAGCTCCGGGACTAGAAGTTCCTACGAGCAGTACTTC; CDR3aa: CASSSGTRSSYEQYF